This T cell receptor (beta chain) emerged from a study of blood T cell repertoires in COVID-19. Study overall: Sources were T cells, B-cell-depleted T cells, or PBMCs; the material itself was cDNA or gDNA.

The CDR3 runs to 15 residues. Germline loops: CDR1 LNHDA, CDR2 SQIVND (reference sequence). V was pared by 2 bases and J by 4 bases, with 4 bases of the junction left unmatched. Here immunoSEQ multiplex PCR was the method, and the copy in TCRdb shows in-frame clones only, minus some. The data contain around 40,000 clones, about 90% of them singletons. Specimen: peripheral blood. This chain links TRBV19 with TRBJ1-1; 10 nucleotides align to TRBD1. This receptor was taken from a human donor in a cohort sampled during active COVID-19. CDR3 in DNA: TGTGCCAGTAGTATAAGGGACAGGGGCGGCACTGAAGCTTTCTTT. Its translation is CASSIRDRGGTEAFF.